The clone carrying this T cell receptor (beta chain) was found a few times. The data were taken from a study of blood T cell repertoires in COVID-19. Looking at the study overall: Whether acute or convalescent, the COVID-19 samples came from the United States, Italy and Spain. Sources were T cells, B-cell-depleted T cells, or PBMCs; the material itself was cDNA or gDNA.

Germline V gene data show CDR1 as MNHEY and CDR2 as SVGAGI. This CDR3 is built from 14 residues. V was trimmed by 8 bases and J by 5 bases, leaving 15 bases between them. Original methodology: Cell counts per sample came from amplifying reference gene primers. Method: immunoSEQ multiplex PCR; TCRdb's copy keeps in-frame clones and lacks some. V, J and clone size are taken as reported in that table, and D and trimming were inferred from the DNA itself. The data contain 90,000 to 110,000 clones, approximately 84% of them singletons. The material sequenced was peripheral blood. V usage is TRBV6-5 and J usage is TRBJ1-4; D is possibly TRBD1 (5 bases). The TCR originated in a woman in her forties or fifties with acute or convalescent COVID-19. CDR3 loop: CASSRMGLNEKLFF. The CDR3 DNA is TGTGCCAGCTCACGCATGGGGCTAAATGAAAAACTGTTTTTT.